Below are 26 T cell receptor beta chains sequenced from a single sample in a study of long-term antiretroviral therapy in people with HIV. immunoSEQ v3.0 was run at survey level. TCRdb's copy holds only in-frame clones and misses some; the assay was immunoSEQ multiplex PCR. The sample has some 45,000 clones, around 86% seen once. The sequencing used unsorted PBMCs, collected 0.1 years before starting antiretroviral therapy. Every receptor here comes from a woman in her 50s with HIV.

The V gene is TRBV18, the J gene TRBJ1-3; D is uncertain. Germline V CDR1 and CDR2: KGHSH, LQKENI. Trimming removed 2 bases at V and 3 bases at J, with 11 bases between. There are 15 residues in the CDR3. CDR3 DNA: TGTGCCAGCTCACCAGGAGGACGGAATGGAAACACCATATATTTT. Its protein is CASSPGGRNGNTIYF.

About this clone: Other DNA variants within this sample encode the same CDR3. The rearrangement uses TRBV7-9 and TRBJ1-2; D remains unclear. The CDR3 contains 15 residues. V was pared by 0 bases and J by 0 bases, with 8 bases between. Germline loops: CDR1 SEHNR, CDR2 FQNEAQ (reference sequence). In nucleotides, the CDR3 is TGTGCCAGCAGCTTAGCGGGAGGTACTAACTATGGCTACACCTTC. Residues: CASSLAGGTNYGYTF.

The genes are TRBV6-5 and TRBJ1-2, with D tentatively TRBD1 (6 bases). The CDR3 consists of 14 residues. The germline V and J ends were trimmed by 7 bases and 3 bases, with 15 bases remaining between them. Looked up from germline, CDR1 is MNHEY and CDR2 is SVGAGI. The CDR3 region has the DNA TGTGCCAGCAATTCGGGGTACAGGGACTATGGCTACACCTTC. As protein: CASNSGYRDYGYTF.

This chain joins TRBV9 and TRBJ2-4; possible D gene TRBD1, 5 bases. Germline loops: CDR1 SGDLS, CDR2 YYNGEE. The CDR3 consists of 13 residues. Trimming cost V 2 bases and J 7 bases, with 10 bases left between them. CDR3 in DNA: TGTGCCAGCAGCGTCGCCGCAGGGAACATTCAGTACTTC. Residues: CASSVAAGNIQYF.

Only a few counts were recorded for this clone. The CDR3 nucleotides are TGTGCCAGCAGCCCTCCGGGGGATGGCTACACCTTC. Amino acid sequence: CASSPPGDGYTF. The chain joins TRBV7-9 to TRBJ1-2; weak D call: TRBD1 (5 bases). Germline V gene sequence: CDR1 SEHNR, CDR2 FQNEAQ (reference sequence). Trimming took 5 bases from V and 6 from J, leaving 10 bases between them. The CDR3 is 12 residues long.

This rearrangement joins TRBV5-6 to TRBJ2-7; 8 nucleotides agree with TRBD2. With 0 bases clipped from V and 2 bases from J, the junction kept 7 bases outside the gene matches. CDR1 and CDR2 (germline): SGHDT, YYEEEE. CDR3 length: 16 amino acids. DNA of the CDR3: TGTGCCAGCAGCTTGGTCGGCGGGGGGACGCCCTACGAGCAGTACTTC. Protein product: CASSLVGGGTPYEQYF.

The V gene is TRBV5-1, the J gene TRBJ2-6; D unclear. Germline V lookup: CDR1 SGHRS, CDR2 YFSETQ. The CDR3 is 13 residues long. V lost 5 bases, J lost 4 bases, and 7 bases lay in between. The CDR3 region has the DNA TGCGCCAGCAGGCCCGACGGGGCCAACGTCCTGACTTTC. Amino acid sequence: CASRPDGANVLTF.

The rearrangement links TRBV14 to TRBJ1-1; TRBD1 is a possible D gene (5 bases). The V gene's germline CDR1 is SGHDN and CDR2 FVKESK. The germline V and J ends were trimmed by 3 bases and 5 bases, with 10 bases remaining between them. The CDR3 is 13 amino acids. In nucleotides, the CDR3 is TGTGCCAGCAGCCAGGACACAAGGACTGAAGCTTTCTTT. Its protein is CASSQDTRTEAFF.

The gene calls are TRBV7-6 and TRBJ2-5; D unresolved. Trimming cost V 5 bases and J 3 bases, with 4 bases left between them. This CDR3 is built from 11 residues. CDR1 SGHVS and CDR2 FNYEAQ come from the germline V gene. The CDR3: CASSDEETQYF. The CDR3 DNA reads TGTGCCAGCAGCGACGAAGAGACCCAGTACTTC.

The chain recombines TRBV5-1 with TRBJ1-2, with D possibly matching TRBD1 (6 bases). This CDR3 contains 14 residues. Germline CDR1 and CDR2: SGHRS and YFSETQ. V lost 1 base and J lost 2, with 9 bases in between. CDR3 sequence reads: CASSLTTGNYGYTF. The CDR3 DNA is TGCGCCAGCAGCTTGACTACAGGGAACTATGGCTACACCTTC.

The DNA for the CDR3 is TGTGCCAGCAGCGTAGACTTGGGCAGGGAGTCACCCCTCCACTTT. Translated, it gives CASSVDLGRESPLHF. The chain joins TRBV9 to TRBJ1-6; TRBD1 might be the D (5 bases). V shed 0 bases and J shed 10 bases, with 14 bases lying between them. CDR1 is SGDLS and CDR2 is YYNGEE in the germline V gene. The CDR3 is 15 amino acids.

The count of this clone is one. The rearrangement joins TRBV9 to TRBJ1-4; D is unresolved. Germline V gene data show CDR1 as SGDLS and CDR2 as YYNGEE. With 4 bases removed from V and 5 bases from J, the gap between germline ends came to 12 bases. This CDR3 contains 14 residues. CDR3 protein: CASSTRPENEKLFF. As DNA, the CDR3 is TGTGCCAGCAGCACCCGACCTGAAAATGAAAAACTGTTTTTT.

V is TRBV27 and J is TRBJ1-4; maybe TRBD1 (5 bases). In germline, CDR1 is MNHEY, CDR2 SMNVEV (reference sequence). V shed 2 bases and J shed 5 bases, with 9 bases lying between them. The CDR3 spans 14 residues. This chain's CDR3 is CASSLQGWNEKLFF. CDR3 DNA sequence: TGTGCCAGCAGTTTACAGGGCTGGAATGAAAAACTGTTTTTT.

The chain combines TRBV7-9 with TRBJ1-2; a possible D gene is TRBD1 (5 bases). Looked up from germline, CDR1 is SEHNR and CDR2 is FQNEAQ (reference sequence). V lost 1 base and J lost 2, with 8 bases in between. The CDR3 covers 14 residues. The CDR3 reads CASSLEGKNYGYTF. Written as DNA, the CDR3 is TGTGCCAGCAGCTTAGAGGGGAAGAACTATGGCTACACCTTC. The full variable domain, rest sourced from reference TRBV7-9 and TRBJ1-2, is DTGVSQNPRHKITKRGQNVTFRCDPISEHNRLYWYRQTLGQGPEFLTYFQNEAQLEKSRLLSDRFSAERPKGSFSTLEIQRTEQGDSAMYLCASSLEGKNYGYTFGSGTRLTVV.

This clone was seen once. The J gene is TRBJ2-3, the V gene TRBV11-2; 10 positions match TRBD2. V trimming: 5 bases; J trimming: 1 base; junction bases outside the gene matches: 3. Germline CDR1 reads SGHAT; CDR2 reads FQNNGV. CDR3 size: 15 residues. The CDR3, as DNA: TGTGCCAGCAGCCCTCTAGCGGGAGGCACAGATACGCAGTATTTT. Protein sequence: CASSPLAGGTDTQYF.

V is TRBV10-3 and J is TRBJ2-2; 7 positions agree with TRBD1. Germline-derived CDR1 and CDR2 are ENHRY and SYGVKD. The CDR3 is 14 amino acids. V dropped 2 bases and J dropped 7; count of bases not matched to a gene: 4. The CDR3 sequence is CAISERGRVGELFF. In DNA form, the CDR3 reads TGTGCCATCAGTGAGAGGGGGCGGGTCGGGGAGCTGTTTTTT.

This rearrangement joins TRBV7-6 to TRBJ2-2; no reliable D call. The CDR3 runs to 14 residues. V was cut by 1 base and J by 3 bases, with 6 bases left in between. Germline lookup yields CDR1 SGHVS and CDR2 FNYEAQ. For the CDR3, the DNA is TGTGCCAGCAGCTTAGGCCAGGACACCGGGGAGCTGTTTTTT. Translation: CASSLGQDTGELFF.

The V gene is TRBV25-1, the J gene TRBJ1-1; D unclear. The germline V gene has CDR1 MGHDK and CDR2 SYGVNS. The CDR3 spans 13 residues. Trimming removed 7 bases from V and 5 bases from J, with 14 bases in between. In nucleotides, the CDR3 is TGTGCCAGCATCGTCGGTGGGCGGACTGAAGCTTTCTTT. Amino acids: CASIVGGRTEAFF.

The chain employs TRBV7-3 and TRBJ2-7; 7 nucleotides align to TRBD1. The CDR3 has 15 amino acids. CDR1 and CDR2 from the germline V gene are SGHTA and FQGTGA. Unmatched junction bases numbered 7, after V lost 2 bases and J lost 3 bases. CDR3 sequence (DNA): TGTGCCAGCAGCTTAGGGGACAGAGGGAACTACGAGCAGTACTTC. As protein: CASSLGDRGNYEQYF.

This sequence joins TRBV5-1 and TRBJ2-2, with 7 bases matching TRBD1. Germline V gives CDR1 SGHRS, CDR2 YFSETQ. V was clipped by 4 bases and J by 3 bases; unmatched bases: 3. CDR3 size: 14 residues. The CDR3 protein is CASSPGQYTGELFF. DNA for the CDR3: TGCGCCAGCAGCCCGGGACAGTACACCGGGGAGCTGTTTTTT.

This clone was seen a single time. This sequence joins TRBV10-2 and TRBJ1-5; 9 bases line up with TRBD1. Germline values: CDR1 WSHSY, CDR2 SAAADI. This CDR3 has 16 amino acids. The J segment lost 6 bases and the V segment lost 3 bases, leaving 9 bases of the junction unmatched. CDR3 in amino acids: CASSERSTGGGQPQHF. As DNA, the CDR3 is TGCGCCAGCAGTGAACGATCTACAGGGGGCGGTCAGCCCCAGCATTTT.

CDR3 region: CASSLGLAGGRQETQYF. CDR3 sequence (DNA): TGTGCCAGCAGCTTGGGACTAGCGGGGGGGCGACAAGAGACCCAGTACTTC. This chain joins TRBV5-8 and TRBJ2-5; 14 bases line up with TRBD2. V lost 0 bases, J lost 2 bases, and 3 bases stayed unmatched. This CDR3 is 17 amino acids long. Germline CDR1 reads SGHTS; CDR2 reads YDEGEE.

This clone has more than one count but fewer than ten. V gene TRBV7-2 combines with J gene TRBJ1-2; D gene uncertain. The CDR3 contains 13 residues. Germline CDR1 SGHTA, CDR2 FQGNSA. V lost 1 base and J lost 11, with 14 bases in between. The CDR3 spells CASSLDLRTRYTF. CDR3 bases: TGTGCCAGCAGCTTAGACTTAAGGACGCGTTACACCTTC.

The chain is built from TRBV5-1 and TRBJ1-2, with a possible D match to TRBD1 (6 bases). This CDR3 spans 13 amino acids. Trimming shortened V by 0 bases and J by 8 bases, and 11 bases separated the two germline ends. Germline-derived CDR1 and CDR2 are SGHRS and YFSETQ. DNA of the CDR3: TGCGCCAGCAGCTTGGAGAAGGGGGGGGGCTACACCTTC. Translation gives CASSLEKGGGYTF.

V is TRBV7-9 and J is TRBJ2-7; possibly TRBD1 for D (5 bases). Trimming stripped 4 bases from V and 5 bases from J, with 9 bases between. Germline V lookup: CDR1 SEHNR, CDR2 FQNEAQ (reference sequence). This CDR3 has 12 amino acids. The CDR3: CASSYSGHEQYF. The CDR3 DNA is TGTGCCAGCAGCTACTCAGGGCACGAGCAGTACTTC.

This chain joins TRBV5-6 and TRBJ2-7, with D possibly matching TRBD1 (7 bases). Trimming removed 1 base from V and 4 bases from J, with 18 bases in between. Germline V gives CDR1 SGHDT, CDR2 YYEEEE. The CDR3 loop spans 16 amino acids. The CDR3 is CASSLWGAGGRYEQYF. DNA for the CDR3: TGTGCCAGCAGCTTGTGGGGGGCAGGGGGTAGGTACGAGCAGTACTTC.